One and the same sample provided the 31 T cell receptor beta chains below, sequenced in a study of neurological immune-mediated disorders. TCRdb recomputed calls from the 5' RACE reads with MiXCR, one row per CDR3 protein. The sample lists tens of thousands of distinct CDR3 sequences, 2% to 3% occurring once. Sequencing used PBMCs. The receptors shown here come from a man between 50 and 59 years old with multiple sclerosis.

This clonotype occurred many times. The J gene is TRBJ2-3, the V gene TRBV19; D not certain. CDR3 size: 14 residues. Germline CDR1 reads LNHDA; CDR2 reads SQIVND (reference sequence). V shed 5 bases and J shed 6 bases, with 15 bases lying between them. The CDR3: CASSLVLDRDTQYF. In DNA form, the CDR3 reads TGTGCCAGTAGTTTGGTCCTCGATAGGGATACGCAGTATTTT.

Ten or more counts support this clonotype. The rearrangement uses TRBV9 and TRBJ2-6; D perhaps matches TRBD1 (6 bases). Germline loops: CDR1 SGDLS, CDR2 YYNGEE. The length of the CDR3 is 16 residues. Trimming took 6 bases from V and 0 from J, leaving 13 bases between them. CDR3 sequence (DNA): TGTGCCAGCACCCCGGGACACAACTCTGGGGCCAACGTCCTGACTTTC. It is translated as CASTPGHNSGANVLTF.

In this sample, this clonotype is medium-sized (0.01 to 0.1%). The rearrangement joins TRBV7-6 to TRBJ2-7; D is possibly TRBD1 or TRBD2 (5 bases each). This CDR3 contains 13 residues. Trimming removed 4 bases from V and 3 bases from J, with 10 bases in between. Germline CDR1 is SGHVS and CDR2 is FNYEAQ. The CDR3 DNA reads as TGTGCCAGCAGCTCGGGACCGAACTACGAGCAGTACTTC. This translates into CASSSGPNYEQYF.

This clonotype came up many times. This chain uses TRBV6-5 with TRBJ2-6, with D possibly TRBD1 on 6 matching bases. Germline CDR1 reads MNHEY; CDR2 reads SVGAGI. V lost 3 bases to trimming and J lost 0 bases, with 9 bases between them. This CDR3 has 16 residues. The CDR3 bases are TGTGCCAGCAGTTATGGCAGGGGCTCTGGGGCCAACGTCCTGACTTTC. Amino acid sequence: CASSYGRGSGANVLTF.

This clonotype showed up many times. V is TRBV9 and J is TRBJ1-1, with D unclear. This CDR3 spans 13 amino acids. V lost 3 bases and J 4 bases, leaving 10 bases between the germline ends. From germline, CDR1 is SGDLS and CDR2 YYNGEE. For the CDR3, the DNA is TGTGCCAGCAGCGCGAACCCTCTCACTGAAGCTTTCTTT. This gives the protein CASSANPLTEAFF. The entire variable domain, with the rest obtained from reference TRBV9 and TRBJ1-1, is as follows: DSGVTQTPKHLITATGQRVTLRCSPRSGDLSVYWYQQSLDQGLQFLIQYYNGEERAKGNILERFSAQQFPDLHSELNLSSLELGDSALYFCASSANPLTEAFFGQGTRLTVV.

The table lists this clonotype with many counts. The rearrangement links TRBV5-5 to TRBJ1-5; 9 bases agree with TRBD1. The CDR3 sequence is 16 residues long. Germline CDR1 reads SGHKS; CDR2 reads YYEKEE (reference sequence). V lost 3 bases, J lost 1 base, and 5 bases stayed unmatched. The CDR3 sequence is CASSSGTGRSNQPQHF. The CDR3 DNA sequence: TGTGCCAGCAGCTCGGGGACAGGGAGGAGCAATCAGCCCCAGCATTTT.

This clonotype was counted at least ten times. Written as DNA, the CDR3 is TGTGCCAGACAGGGGAACACTGAAGCTTTCTTT. Translated: CARQGNTEAFF. The chain carries TRBV2 and TRBJ1-1, with D tentatively TRBD1 (6 bases). V shed 9 bases and J shed 1 base, with 6 bases lying between them. CDR1 is SNHLY and CDR2 is FYNNEI in the germline V gene. The CDR3 length is 11 residues.

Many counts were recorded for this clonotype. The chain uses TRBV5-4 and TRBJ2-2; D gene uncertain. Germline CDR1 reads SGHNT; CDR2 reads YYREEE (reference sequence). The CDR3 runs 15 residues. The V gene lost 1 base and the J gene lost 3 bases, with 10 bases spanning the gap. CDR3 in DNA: TGTGCCAGCAGCTTGACGGACGGGCACACCGGGGAGCTGTTTTTT. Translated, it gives CASSLTDGHTGELFF.

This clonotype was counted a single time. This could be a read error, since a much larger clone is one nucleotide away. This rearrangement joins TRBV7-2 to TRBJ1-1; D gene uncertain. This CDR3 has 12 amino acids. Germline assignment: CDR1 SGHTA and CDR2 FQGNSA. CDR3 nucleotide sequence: TGTGCCAACAGCTTAGGTTTTGTTGAAGCTTTCTTT. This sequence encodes CANSLGFVEAFF.

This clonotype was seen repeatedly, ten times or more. CDR3 region: CASRNRGMNTGELFF. As DNA, the CDR3 is TGTGCCAGCAGAAACAGGGGCATGAACACCGGGGAGCTGTTTTTT. The chain combines TRBV12-3 or TRBV12-4 with TRBJ2-2; 7 positions match TRBD1. The V gene end was trimmed by 6 bases and the J gene end by 1 base; junction bases not matched to a gene: 5. The CDR3 runs 15 residues.

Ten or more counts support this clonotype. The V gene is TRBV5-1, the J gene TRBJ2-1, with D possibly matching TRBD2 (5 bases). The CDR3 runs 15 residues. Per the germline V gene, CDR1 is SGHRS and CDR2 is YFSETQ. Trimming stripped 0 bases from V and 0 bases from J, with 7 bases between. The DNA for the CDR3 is TGCGCCAGCAGCTTGGTGGGGAGCTCCTACAATGAGCAGTTCTTC. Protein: CASSLVGSSYNEQFF.

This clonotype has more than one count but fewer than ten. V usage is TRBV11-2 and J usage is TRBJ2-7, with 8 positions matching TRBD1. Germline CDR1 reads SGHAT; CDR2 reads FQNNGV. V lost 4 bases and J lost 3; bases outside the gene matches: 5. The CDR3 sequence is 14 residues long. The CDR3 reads CASSWQTGDYEQYF. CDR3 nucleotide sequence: TGTGCCAGCAGCTGGCAGACAGGGGACTACGAGCAGTACTTC.

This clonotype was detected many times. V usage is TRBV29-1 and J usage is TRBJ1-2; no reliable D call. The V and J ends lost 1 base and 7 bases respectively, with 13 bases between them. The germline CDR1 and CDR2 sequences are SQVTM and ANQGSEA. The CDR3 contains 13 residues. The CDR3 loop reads CSVEGLRDFGYTF. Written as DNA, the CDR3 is TGCAGCGTTGAAGGCCTAAGGGATTTTGGCTACACCTTC. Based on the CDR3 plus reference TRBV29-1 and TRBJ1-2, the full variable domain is SAVISQKPSRDICQRGTSLTIQCQVDSQVTMMFWYRQQPGQSLTLIATANQGSEATYESGFVIDKFPISRPNLTFSTLTVSNMSPEDSSIYLCSVEGLRDFGYTFGSGTRLTVV.

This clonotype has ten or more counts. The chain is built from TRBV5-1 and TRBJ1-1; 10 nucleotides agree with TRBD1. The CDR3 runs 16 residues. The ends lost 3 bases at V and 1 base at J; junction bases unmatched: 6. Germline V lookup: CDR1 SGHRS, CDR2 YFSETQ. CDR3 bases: TGCGCCAGCAGCTACCGGAGACAGGGGGCGAACACTGAAGCTTTCTTT. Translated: CASSYRRQGANTEAFF. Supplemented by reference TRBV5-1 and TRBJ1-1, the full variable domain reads KAGVTQTPRYLIKTRGQQVTLSCSPISGHRSVSWYQQTPGQGLQFLFEYFSETQRNKGNFPGRFSGRQFSNSRSEMNVSTLELGDSALYLCASSYRRQGANTEAFFGQGTRLTVV.

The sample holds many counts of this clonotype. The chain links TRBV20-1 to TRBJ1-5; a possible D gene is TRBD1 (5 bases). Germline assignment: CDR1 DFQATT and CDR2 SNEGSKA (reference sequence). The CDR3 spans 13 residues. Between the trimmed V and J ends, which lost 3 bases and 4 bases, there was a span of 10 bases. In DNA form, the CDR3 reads TGCAGTGCTAGGATAGGGGTTAATCAGCCCCAGCATTTT. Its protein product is CSARIGVNQPQHF.

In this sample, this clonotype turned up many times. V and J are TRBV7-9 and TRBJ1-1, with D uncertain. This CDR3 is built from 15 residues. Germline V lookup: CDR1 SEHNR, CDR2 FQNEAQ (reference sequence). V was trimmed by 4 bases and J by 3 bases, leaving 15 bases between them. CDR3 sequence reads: CASSWSLSADTEAFF. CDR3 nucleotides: TGTGCCAGCAGCTGGTCCCTGTCGGCAGACACTGAAGCTTTCTTT.

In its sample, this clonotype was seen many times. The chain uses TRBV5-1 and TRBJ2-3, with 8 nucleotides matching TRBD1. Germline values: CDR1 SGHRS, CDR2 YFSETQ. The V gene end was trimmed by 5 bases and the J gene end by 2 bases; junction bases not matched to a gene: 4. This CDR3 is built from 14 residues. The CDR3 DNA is TGCGCCAGCAGGACGACAGGGGTCACAGATACGCAGTATTTT. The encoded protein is CASRTTGVTDTQYF.

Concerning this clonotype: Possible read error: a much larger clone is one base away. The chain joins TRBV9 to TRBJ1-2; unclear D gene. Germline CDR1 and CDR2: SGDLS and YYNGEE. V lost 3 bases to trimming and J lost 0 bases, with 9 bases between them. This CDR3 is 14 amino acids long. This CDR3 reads CASSEGKTNYGYTF. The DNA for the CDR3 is TGTGCCAGCAGCGAGGGAAAAACTAACTATGGCTACACCTTC.

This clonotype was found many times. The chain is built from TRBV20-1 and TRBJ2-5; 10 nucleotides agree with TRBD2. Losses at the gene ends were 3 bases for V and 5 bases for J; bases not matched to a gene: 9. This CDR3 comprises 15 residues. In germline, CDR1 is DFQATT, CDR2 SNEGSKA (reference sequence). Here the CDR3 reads CSASGSGGAWETQYF. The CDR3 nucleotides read TGCAGTGCTAGCGGCAGCGGGGGGGCCTGGGAGACCCAGTACTTC.

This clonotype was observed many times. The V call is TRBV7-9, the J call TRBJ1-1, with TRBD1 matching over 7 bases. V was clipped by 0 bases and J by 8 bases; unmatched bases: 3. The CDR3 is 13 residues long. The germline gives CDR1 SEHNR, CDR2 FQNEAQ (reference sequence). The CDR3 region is CASSLAGGVEAFF. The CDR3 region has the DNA TGTGCCAGCAGCTTAGCAGGGGGCGTAGAAGCTTTCTTT.

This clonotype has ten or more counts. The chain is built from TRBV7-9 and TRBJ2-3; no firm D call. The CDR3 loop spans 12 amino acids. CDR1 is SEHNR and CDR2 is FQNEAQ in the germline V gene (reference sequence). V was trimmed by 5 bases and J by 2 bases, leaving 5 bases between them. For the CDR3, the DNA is TGTGCCAGCAGCCCCATCACAGATACGCAGTATTTT. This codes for CASSPITDTQYF.

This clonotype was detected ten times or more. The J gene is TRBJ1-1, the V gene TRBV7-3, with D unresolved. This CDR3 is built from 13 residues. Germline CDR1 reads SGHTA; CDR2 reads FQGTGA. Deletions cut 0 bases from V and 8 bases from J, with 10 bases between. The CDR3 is CASSLTSVSEAFF. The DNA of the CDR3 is TGTGCCAGCAGCTTAACGTCGGTCTCCGAAGCTTTCTTT. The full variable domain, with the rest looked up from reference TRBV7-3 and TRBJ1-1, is GAGVSQTPSNKVTEKGKYVELRCDPISGHTALYWYRQSLGQGPEFLIYFQGTGAADDSGLPNDRFFAVRPEGSVSTLKIQRTERGDSAVYLCASSLTSVSEAFFGQGTRLTVV.

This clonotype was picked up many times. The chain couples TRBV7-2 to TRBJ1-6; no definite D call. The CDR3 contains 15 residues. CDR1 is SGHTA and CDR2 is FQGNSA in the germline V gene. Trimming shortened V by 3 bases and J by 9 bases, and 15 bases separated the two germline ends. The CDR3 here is CASSLMDGMGSPLHF. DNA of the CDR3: TGTGCCAGCAGCTTGATGGACGGCATGGGTTCACCCCTCCACTTT.

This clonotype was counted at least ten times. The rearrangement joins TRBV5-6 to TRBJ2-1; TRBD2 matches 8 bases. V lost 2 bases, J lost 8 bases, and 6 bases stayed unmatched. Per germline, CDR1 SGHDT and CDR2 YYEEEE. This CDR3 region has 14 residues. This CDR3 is CASSLGSGVYEQFF. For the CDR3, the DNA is TGTGCCAGCAGCTTAGGTAGCGGGGTCTATGAGCAGTTCTTC. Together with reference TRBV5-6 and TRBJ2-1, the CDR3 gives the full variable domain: DAGVTQSPTHLIKTRGQQVTLRCSPKSGHDTVSWYQQALGQGPQFIFQYYEEEERQRGNFPDRFSGHQFPNYSSELNVNALLLGDSALYLCASSLGSGVYEQFFGPGTRLTVL.

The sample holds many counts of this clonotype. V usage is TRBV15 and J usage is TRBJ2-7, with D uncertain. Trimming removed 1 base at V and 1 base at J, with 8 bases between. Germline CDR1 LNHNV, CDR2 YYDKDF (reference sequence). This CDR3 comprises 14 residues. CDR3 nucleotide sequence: TGTGCCACCAGCAGAGCTGGGGATTCCTACGAGCAGTACTTC. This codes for CATSRAGDSYEQYF.

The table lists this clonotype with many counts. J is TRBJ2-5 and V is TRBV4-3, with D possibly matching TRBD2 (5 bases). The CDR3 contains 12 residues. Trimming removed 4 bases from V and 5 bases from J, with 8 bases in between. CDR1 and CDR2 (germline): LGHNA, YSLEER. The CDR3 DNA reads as TGCGCCAGCAGCCTTGAGGGCGAGACCCAGTACTTC. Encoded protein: CASSLEGETQYF.

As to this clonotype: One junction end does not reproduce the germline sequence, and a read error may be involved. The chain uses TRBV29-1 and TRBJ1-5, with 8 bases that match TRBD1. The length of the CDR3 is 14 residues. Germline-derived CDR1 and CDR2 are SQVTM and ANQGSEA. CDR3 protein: CSVRGTGWDQPQNF. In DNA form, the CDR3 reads TGCAGCGTTCGTGGGACAGGTTGGGATCAGCCCCAGAATTTT.

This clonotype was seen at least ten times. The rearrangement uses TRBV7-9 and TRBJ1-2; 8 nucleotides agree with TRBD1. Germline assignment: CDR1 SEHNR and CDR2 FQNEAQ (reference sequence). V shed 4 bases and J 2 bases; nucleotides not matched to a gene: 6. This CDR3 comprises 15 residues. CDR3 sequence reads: CASSSKRQGNYGYTF. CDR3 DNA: TGTGCCAGCAGCTCAAAGCGACAGGGGAACTATGGCTACACCTTC.

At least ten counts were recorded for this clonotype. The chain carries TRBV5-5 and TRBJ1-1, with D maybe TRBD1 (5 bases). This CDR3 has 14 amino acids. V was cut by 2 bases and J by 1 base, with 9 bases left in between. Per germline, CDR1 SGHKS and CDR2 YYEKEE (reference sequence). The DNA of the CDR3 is TGTGCCAGCAGCTTAGCCAGGGCGAACACTGAAGCTTTCTTT. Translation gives CASSLARANTEAFF.

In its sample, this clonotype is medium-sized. CDR3 in DNA: TGTGCCAGCAGGGAAGATAACCAAGAGACCCAGTACTTC. Translation: CASREDNQETQYF. This sequence joins TRBV27 and TRBJ2-5; no firm D call. The V and J ends lost 6 bases and 0 bases respectively, with 8 bases between them. The CDR3 is 13 amino acids. The germline V gene has CDR1 MNHEY and CDR2 SMNVEV (reference sequence).

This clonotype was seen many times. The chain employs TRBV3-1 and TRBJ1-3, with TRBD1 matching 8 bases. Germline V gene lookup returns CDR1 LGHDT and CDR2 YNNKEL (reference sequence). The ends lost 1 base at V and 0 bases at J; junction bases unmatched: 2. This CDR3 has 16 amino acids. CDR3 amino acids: CASSQVTGGSGNTIYF. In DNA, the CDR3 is TGTGCCAGCAGCCAAGTTACAGGGGGCTCTGGAAACACCATATATTTT.